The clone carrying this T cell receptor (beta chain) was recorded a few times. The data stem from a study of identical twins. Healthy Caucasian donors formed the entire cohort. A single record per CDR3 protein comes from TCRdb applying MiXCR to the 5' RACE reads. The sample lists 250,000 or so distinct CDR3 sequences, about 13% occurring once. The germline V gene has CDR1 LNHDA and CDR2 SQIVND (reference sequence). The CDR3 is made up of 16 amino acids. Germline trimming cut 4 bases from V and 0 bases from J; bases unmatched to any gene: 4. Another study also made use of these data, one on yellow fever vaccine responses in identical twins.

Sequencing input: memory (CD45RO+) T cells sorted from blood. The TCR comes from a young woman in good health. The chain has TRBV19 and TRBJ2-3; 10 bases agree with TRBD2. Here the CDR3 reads CASSSLAGVSTDTQYF. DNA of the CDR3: TGTGCCAGTAGTAGCCTAGCGGGAGTTAGCACAGATACGCAGTATTTT.